This T cell receptor beta chain stems from a study of blood T cell repertoires in COVID-19 (dated by TCRdb to the early 2020s). Background on the whole study: Recovered participants in ImmuneRACE Cohort 3 were defined by two consecutive negative NP/OP PCR tests, clearance by a healthcare professional, or resolution of symptoms. The sample metadata nearly always contained a de-identified subject ID, COVID-19 status, age in years and sex. The material from the prospective study consisted of cDNA or gDNA derived from T cells, B-cell-depleted T cells, or PBMCs. Where HLA class I and class II types were available, the types were taken from metadata supplied by the sample provider, not from assay-based typing. The repertoires were released in a freely available public database intended as a resource for research on the immune response to SARS-CoV-2. The dataset comprised deeply sampled blood TCRbeta repertoires from subjects exposed to, actively infected with, or recovered from COVID-19. Samples from collaborators originated in the United States, Italy and Spain and spanned both the acute and convalescent phases of COVID-19. The samples were drawn from two sources: the first 160 participants of the ongoing ImmuneRACE study, and fewer than 1,500 subjects contributed by 6 global collaborators. Paper-wide results and their limitations: The amount of clinical and demographic metadata varied by source and participant and was provided uncurated.

The CDR3 measures 15 amino acids from cysteine to phenylalanine. The read is trimmed to its CDR3 DNA, 45 bases read in frame from base 1. V gives up 0 bases and J gives up 2 bases, and the segment between their germline ends measures 10 bases. Sequences LNHNV (CDR1) and YYDKDF (CDR2) are obtained from the germline V gene (reference sequence). As concerns this clone: Its cognate antigen has yet to be identified. No base quality values were provided; no much bigger clone lies one nucleotide off.

TCRbeta CDR3 regions were amplified from genomic DNA by means of the immunoSEQ Assay, a bias-controlled multiplex PCR. The original methods were these. Within the assay, amplification of reference gene primers was used to estimate how many nucleated cells each sample contained. To quantify the absolute abundance of each unique TCRbeta CDR3 rearrangement, sequence reads were collapsed and filtered. For each sample, productive Simpson clonality was calculated as the square root of Simpson's diversity index across productive rearrangements. TCRdb re-hosts the immuneACCESS table, in-frame sequences only. Its copies lack some clones; in the studies checked, an unresolved V gene accounts for under half of them, and the cause for the rest is not known. V and J calls and clone size are those listed in that table; D and trimming were worked out from the DNA. A total of 250,000 to 350,000 clones appear in this sample, 88% of them only once. Under 2.5% of the sample comes from the top ten.

Enrolling through a virtual design, the prospective study's participants ranged in age from about 18 to 89 years and lived across some 22 United States geographic areas. In the prospective study, cohorts were assigned on the basis of participant-reported clinical history obtained from a screening survey and a study questionnaire. In the prospective study, mobile phlebotomists collected whole blood, serum and a nasopharyngeal or oropharyngeal swab from each participant. Participants in the prospective study had the option to provide additional blood draws and questionnaires over an approximately 2-month period. Blood samples from the prospective study were shipped frozen or at room temperature prior to DNA extraction.

This chain joins TRBV15 to TRBJ2-5; TRBD1 is possibly the D segment (6 matching bases). The sequenced sample consisted of PBMCs or T cells enriched from blood (not recorded which). The receptor was derived from a woman aged 55 to 70 in a cohort exposed to, infected with or recovered from COVID-19 (not recorded which). CDR3 loop: CATSREGAGQETQYF. The nucleotides read TGTGCCACCAGCAGAGAGGGGGCAGGGCAAGAGACCCAGTACTTC.